This TCR beta chain was retrieved from a study of blood T cell repertoires in COVID-19 (dated by TCRdb to about 2020). About the study as a whole: The collaborator samples originated in the United States, Italy and Spain and spanned the acute and convalescent phases of COVID-19. The material from the prospective study consisted of cDNA or gDNA derived from T cells, B-cell-depleted T cells, or PBMCs. Deeply sampled blood TCRbeta repertoires from subjects exposed to, actively infected with, or recovered from COVID-19 were included in the dataset. The repertoires were released in a freely available public database intended as a resource for research on the immune response to SARS-CoV-2. The samples were drawn from the first 160 participants of the ongoing ImmuneRACE study and from some 1,300 subjects provided by 6 global collaborators. Sample metadata almost always included a de-identified subject ID, COVID-19 status, age in years and sex. HLA class I and class II types, where available, came from metadata supplied by the sample provider rather than from assay-based typing.

Overall study results and their limits: The quantity of clinical and demographic metadata differed by source and by participant and was supplied without curation.

Participants in the prospective study were aged roughly 18 to 100 years, lived in some 24 United States geographic areas, and enrolled through a virtual design. In the prospective study, participants were assigned to cohorts based on the clinical history participants reported in a screening survey and a study questionnaire. Recovered participants in ImmuneRACE Cohort 3 were defined by two consecutive negative NP/OP PCR tests, clearance by a healthcare professional, or resolution of symptoms. Each participant in the prospective study had whole blood, serum and a nasopharyngeal or oropharyngeal swab collected by mobile phlebotomists. Participants in the prospective study had the option to provide additional blood draws and questionnaires over a 2-month period. Before DNA extraction, blood samples from the prospective study were shipped at room temperature or frozen. A word on this clone: Its antigen remains undetermined. No quality values exist for individual bases; no much larger clone is one base distant.

V lost 3 bases and J lost 9 bases, and the count of bases not matched to a germline gene is 7. The CDR3 runs 15 residues from the cysteine to the phenylalanine. Only the CDR3 part of the read is kept: 45 bases, read in frame from the first base. CDR1 is given as KGHSH and CDR2 as LQKENI, both from the germline V gene. The immunoSEQ Assay, a bias-controlled multiplex PCR, was used to amplify TCRbeta CDR3 regions from genomic DNA. The paper's processing steps were these. Within the assay, amplification of reference gene primers was used to estimate how many nucleated cells each sample contained. Sequence reads were collapsed and filtered to measure the absolute abundance of every unique TCRbeta CDR3 rearrangement. For each sample, productive Simpson clonality was calculated as the square root of Simpson's diversity index across productive rearrangements. TCRdb carries this immuneACCESS record with in-frame sequences only. Its versions omit some clonotypes, under half of them owing to an unresolved V gene in the studies checked, with the rest unexplained. The V and J calls and clone size are taken from that table; D and trimming were inferred from the DNA. The sample table lists nearly 350,000 clones, about 88% of them with a count of one. Over 0.8% of the sample is taken by the ten largest.

Sequencing was done on a sample of PBMCs or T cells enriched from blood (not recorded which). The rearranged segments are TRBV18 and TRBJ1-6; 8 bases in the middle match TRBD1. The receptor was derived from a woman aged 25 to 39 who had recovered from COVID-19. The CDR3 region has the sequence CASSPLSDRGSPLHF. The base sequence is TGTGCCAGCTCACCCCTCTCCGACAGGGGTTCACCCCTCCACTTT.